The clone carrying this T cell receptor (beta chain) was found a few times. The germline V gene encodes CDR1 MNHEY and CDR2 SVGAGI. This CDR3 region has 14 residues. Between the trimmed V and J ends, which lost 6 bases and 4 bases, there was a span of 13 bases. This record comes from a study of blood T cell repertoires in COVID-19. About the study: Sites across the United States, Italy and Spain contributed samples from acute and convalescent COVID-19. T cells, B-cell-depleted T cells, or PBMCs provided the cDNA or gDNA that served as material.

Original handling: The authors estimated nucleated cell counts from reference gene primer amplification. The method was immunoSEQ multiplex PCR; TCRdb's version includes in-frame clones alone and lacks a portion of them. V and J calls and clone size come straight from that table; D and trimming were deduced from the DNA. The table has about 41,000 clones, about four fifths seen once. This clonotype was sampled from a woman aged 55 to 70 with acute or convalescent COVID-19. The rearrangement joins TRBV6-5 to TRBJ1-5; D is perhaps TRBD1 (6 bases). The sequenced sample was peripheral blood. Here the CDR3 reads CASSNRDNNQPQHF. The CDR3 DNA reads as TGTGCCAGCAGCAATAGGGACAATAATCAGCCCCAGCATTTT.